This T cell receptor (beta chain) was documented in a study of beta chain features in type 1 diabetes. Study context: When patients were set against healthy donors, age, gender and cell yields were similar.

The V end was cut by 10 bases, the J end by 4 bases, with 8 bases between. The CDR3 is made up of 11 amino acids. CDR1 is SGHTA and CDR2 is FQGNSA in the germline V gene. The authors reverse transcribed all of the isolated RNA, so sequencing captured expressed TCRB transcripts. Produced via immunoSEQ multiplex PCR; TCRdb's table is partial and in-frame only. Altogether about 930,000 clones are present, roughly 17% being singletons, with the ten largest covering around 0.02%. Sequencing used naive CD4+ T cells from blood. J is TRBJ1-3 and V is TRBV7-2, with D hard to call. The TCR originated in a woman aged 18-35 years in good health. As DNA, the CDR3 is TGTGCCACGAGCCCCGGAAACACCATATATTTT. Its translation is CATSPGNTIYF.